This T cell receptor beta chain came from a study of blood T cell repertoires in COVID-19. Study overall: T cells, B-cell-depleted T cells, or PBMCs provided the cDNA or gDNA that served as material.

This CDR3 contains 13 residues. The germline CDR1 and CDR2 sequences are SNHLY and FYNNEI. Trimming left V 7 bases short and J 7 bases short, with 13 bases between. Study members were between roughly 18 and 89 years old and lived in roughly 24 US regions. Participants had their cohort set by participant-reported clinical history. Assay used: immunoSEQ multiplex PCR; TCRdb lists only in-frame clones, some missing. The table includes over 200,000 clones, 91% detected once. This TCR was sampled from a human donor in a cohort exposed to, infected with or recovered from COVID-19 (not recorded which). The donor label of this sample is uncertain. The genes are TRBV2 and TRBJ2-2; TRBD1 is a possible D gene (6 bases). Sequenced material: PBMCs or T cells enriched from blood (not recorded which). This chain's CDR3 is CASNPKQGGELFF. Here the CDR3 DNA reads TGTGCCAGCAACCCCAAACAGGGCGGGGAGCTGTTTTTT.